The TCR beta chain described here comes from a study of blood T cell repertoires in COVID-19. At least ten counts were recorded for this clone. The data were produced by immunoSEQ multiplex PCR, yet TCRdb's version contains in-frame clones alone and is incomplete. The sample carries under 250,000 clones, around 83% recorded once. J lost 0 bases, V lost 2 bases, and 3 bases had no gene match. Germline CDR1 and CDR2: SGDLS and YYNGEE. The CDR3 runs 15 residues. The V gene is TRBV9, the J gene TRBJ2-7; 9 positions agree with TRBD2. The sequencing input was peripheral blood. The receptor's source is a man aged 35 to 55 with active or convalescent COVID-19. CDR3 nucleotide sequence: TGTGCCAGCAGCGTCGGCGGGGGGGACTCCTACGAGCAGTACTTC. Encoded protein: CASSVGGGDSYEQYF.